This T cell receptor beta chain was sequenced in a study of CD8+ T cells in alopecia areata. Turning to the study itself: The investigators scored severity in treated patients by the percentage of affected scalp area.

Extracted RNA was reverse transcribed into cDNA, the sequencing template. TCRdb's table, derived via immunoSEQ multiplex PCR, lists solely in-frame clones and lacks some. The sample contains roughly 230,000 clones, around two fifths of which appear only once. The germline V gene has CDR1 MGHRA and CDR2 YSYEKL. The V end was cut by 4 bases, the J end by 0 bases, with 22 bases between. The CDR3 is 19 amino acids. Treatment here: oral pan-JAK inhibitor, 5-10 mg twice daily. This rearrangement joins TRBV4-1 to TRBJ1-3; D gene unclear. This receptor was obtained from a human donor with alopecia areata. The input for sequencing was CD4+ T cells sorted from blood, taken at approximately week 36, from a patient treated with tofacitinib. The CDR3 bases are TGCGCCAGCAGCCCGACCGTCCCTACAACTTGGAGCTCTGGAAACACCATATATTTT. Protein product: CASSPTVPTTWSSGNTIYF.